Below are 5 T cell receptor beta chains sequenced from a single sample in a study of cytomegalovirus exposure and HLA in healthy donors. The PCR employed 60 Vbeta primers together with 13 Jbeta primers. Profiled with immunoSEQ multiplex PCR; TCRdb holds only in-frame clones, not every one. There are more than 80,000 clones in the sample; around three quarters occur only once, and around 5.8% lies in the top ten. The sequencing input was PBMCs. The receptors here all came from a woman aged 45-65 years in good health and CMV-seropositive.

V gene TRBV9 combines with J gene TRBJ1-2, with D perhaps TRBD1 (5 bases). Per germline, CDR1 SGDLS and CDR2 YYNGEE. V was cut by 4 bases and J by 1 base, with 11 bases left in between. This CDR3 is 14 amino acids long. CDR3 DNA sequence: TGTGCCAGCAGCTTCTACGACAGTAACTATGGCTACACCTTC. Translation: CASSFYDSNYGYTF.

The rearrangement uses TRBV7-2 and TRBJ2-2; unclear D gene. V lost 5 bases and J 0 bases, leaving 10 bases between the germline ends. The germline V gene has CDR1 SGHTA and CDR2 FQGNSA. The CDR3 is 15 amino acids. CDR3 bases: TGTGCCAGCAGCCCGGAGCCCTCGAACACCGGGGAGCTGTTTTTT. It encodes CASSPEPSNTGELFF.

J is TRBJ2-2 and V is TRBV18; 9 positions agree with TRBD1. Looked up from germline, CDR1 is KGHSH and CDR2 is LQKENI. The CDR3 extends over 16 amino acids. The trim removed 3 bases at V and 1 base at J, leaving 3 bases unmatched. CDR3 coding DNA: TGTGCCAGCTCACCGATGACAGGGGGGAACACCGGGGAGCTGTTTTTT. It codes for CASSPMTGGNTGELFF. The variable domain in full, with the rest retrieved from reference TRBV18 and TRBJ2-2, is NAGVMQNPRHLVRRRGQEARLRCSPMKGHSHVYWYRQLPEEGLKFMVYLQKENIIDESGMPKERFSAEFPKEGPSILRIQQVVRGDSAAYFCASSPMTGGNTGELFFGEGSRLTVL.

V usage is TRBV9 and J usage is TRBJ2-3; 8 nucleotides align to TRBD2. This CDR3 contains 16 residues. Germline V lookup: CDR1 SGDLS, CDR2 YYNGEE. V was clipped by 3 bases and J by 3 bases; unmatched bases: 9. This chain's CDR3 is CASSENLAGRTDTQYF. The DNA for the CDR3 is TGTGCCAGCAGCGAAAACTTAGCGGGGCGAACAGATACGCAGTATTTT.

V gene TRBV7-8 combines with J gene TRBJ1-2; 7 bases match TRBD1. This CDR3 is built from 15 residues. With V trimmed by 5 bases and J by 3 bases, 9 bases remained unmatched. Per the germline V gene, CDR1 is SGHVS and CDR2 is FQNEAQ. As DNA, the CDR3 is TGTGCCAGCAGCCTCCGACAGGGAATGGACTATGGCTACACCTTC. Translated, it gives CASSLRQGMDYGYTF.